This T cell receptor (beta chain) comes out of a study of Ad26.COV2.S vaccination and SARS-CoV-2 variants. Overall study findings and caveats: Vaccinees showed greater spike-specific TCR breadth than placebo recipients. Substantial post-vaccination breadth of spike-specific CD8+ and CD4+ T cell responses was reported.

CDR3 size: 13 residues. Germline CDR1 reads LGHDT; CDR2 reads YNNKEL (reference sequence). Concerning this clone: The antigen is not known. At one boundary the junction diverges from the germline segment, which might be a read error.

Treatment: some 20 received Ad26.COV2.S at low or high dose, single or two shots; a few received placebo; per-sample allocation not given. Sampling happened 63 days after the first vaccine or placebo injection. An Ad26 vector that expressed Wuhan-strain SARS-CoV-2 spike constituted the vaccine. Assay: immunoSEQ multiplex PCR; the TCRdb copy retains only in-frame clones and omits some. The table lists about 390,000 clones, over 80% of them singletons, with over 1.5% in the top ten. The chain employs TRBV3-1 (or the pseudogene TRBV3-2) and TRBJ2-7; D unclear. Material: peripheral blood, obtained in a trial of Ad26.COV2.S vaccine versus placebo. This TCR was sampled from a person between 18 and 60 years old who received the Ad26.COV2.S COVID-19 vaccine or a placebo. The CDR3 sequence is CASSQEGRVQLHF. CDR3 nucleotides: TGTGCCAGCAGCCAAGAAGGGCGCGTCCAGCTCCACTTC.